One sample yielded the 14 T cell receptor beta chains listed below, sequenced in a study of T cell repertoires in cytomegalovirus infection. The antigens these receptors bind are not known. TCRdb itself ran the reads through MiXCR, one entry per CDR3 protein. The table includes 300,000 or so distinct CDR3 sequences, 20% to 25% detected once. The starting material was cultured PBMCs, obtained from culture after CMV antigen stimulation. These receptor sequences come from a human donor in good health (CMV status not recorded). Some clones in this sample may be carry-over from other donors' samples.

V is TRBV13 and J is TRBJ2-1; D is ambiguous. V gave up 3 bases and J gave up 0 bases, with 9 bases separating them. Germline CDR1 is PRHDT and CDR2 is FYEKMQ (reference sequence). The CDR3 totals 15 residues. CDR3 sequence: CASSLGFTSYNEQFF. In DNA, the CDR3 is TGTGCCAGCAGCTTGGGCTTCACCTCCTACAATGAGCAGTTCTTC.

The chain uses TRBV5-4 and TRBJ2-1; tentatively, D is TRBD2 (5 bases). Germline V CDR1 and CDR2: SGHNT, YYREEE (reference sequence). Trimming took 5 bases from V and 1 from J, leaving 16 bases between them. The CDR3 is 16 residues long. CDR3 protein: CASSTLAKLSYNEQFF. The CDR3 coding sequence is TGTGCCAGCAGTACCCTAGCAAAGCTTTCCTACAATGAGCAGTTCTTC.

V and J are TRBV28 and TRBJ2-1; 7 nucleotides match TRBD2. Trimming at V came to 7 bases and at J to 9 bases, leaving 12 bases not matched to a gene. This CDR3 is built from 14 residues. The V gene's germline CDR1 is MDHEN and CDR2 SYDVKM. The CDR3 sequence: CASTPREVLFEQFF. The CDR3 bases are TGTGCCAGCACCCCCCGGGAGGTATTGTTTGAGCAGTTCTTC.

This sequence joins TRBV10-3 and TRBJ1-2; D is unresolved. Germline values: CDR1 ENHRY, CDR2 SYGVKD. Between the trimmed V and J ends, which lost 4 bases and 4 bases, there was a span of 13 bases. The CDR3 is 14 residues long. The CDR3 is CAISVGETGYGYTF. CDR3 DNA sequence: TGTGCCATCAGTGTTGGGGAGACGGGCTATGGCTACACCTTC.

This clonotype came up a few times. The chain is built from TRBV19 and TRBJ1-1; D gene unclear. Trimming pared 2 bases from V and 10 bases from J, leaving 14 bases between. The CDR3 totals 13 residues. Germline values: CDR1 LNHDA, CDR2 SQIVND (reference sequence). The CDR3 sequence: CASSIRPRNPAFF. The CDR3 DNA sequence: TGTGCCAGTAGTATAAGACCTCGGAACCCAGCTTTCTTT. The full variable domain, in which reference TRBV19 and TRBJ1-1 provide the parts outside the CDR3, is DGGITQSPKYLFRKEGQNVTLSCEQNLNHDAMYWYRQDPGQGLRLIYYSQIVNDFQKGDIAEGYSVSREKKESFPLTVTSAQKNPTAFYLCASSIRPRNPAFFGQGTRLTVV.

This clonotype was detected a few times. The CDR3 DNA reads TGTGCCAGCAGCTTAGAAGGGACCCAGACGTACACTGAAGCTTTCTTT. It specifies CASSLEGTQTYTEAFF. This chain uses TRBV11-3 with TRBJ1-1; the D gene is possibly TRBD1 (5 bases). V gave up 0 bases and J gave up 3 bases, with 14 bases separating them. Germline loops: CDR1 SGHNT, CDR2 YENEEA. CDR3 length equals 16 residues.

The V call is TRBV3-1, the J call TRBJ2-7; D possibly corresponds to TRBD2 (6 bases). CDR3 length equals 13 residues. Germline-derived CDR1 and CDR2 are LGHDT and YNNKEL (reference sequence). The germline V and J ends were trimmed by 1 base and 9 bases, with 13 bases remaining between them. The CDR3 DNA reads as TGTGCCAGCAGCCAAGGAGCCACGGGGGTGCAGTACTTC. This codes for CASSQGATGVQYF.

V is TRBV4-1 and J is TRBJ2-5, with TRBD2 matching 9 bases. Germline CDR1 is MGHRA and CDR2 is YSYEKL. The trim removed 1 base at V and 2 bases at J, leaving 2 bases unmatched. The CDR3 covers 15 residues. CDR3 nucleotides: TGCGCCAGCAGCCAAGGACTAGCGGAACAAGAGACCCAGTACTTC. Protein sequence: CASSQGLAEQETQYF.

The V gene is TRBV6-2 or TRBV6-3, the J gene TRBJ2-1, with D possibly being TRBD1 (5 bases). The CDR3 has 15 amino acids. V was clipped by 0 bases and J by 3 bases, with 9 bases between them. From germline, CDR1 is MNHEY and CDR2 SVGEGT. As DNA, the CDR3 is TGTGCCAGCAGTTACTCGGCAGGGTTCTACAATGAGCAGTTCTTC. This encodes CASSYSAGFYNEQFF.

This chain uses TRBV25-1 with TRBJ1-4; maybe TRBD1 (6 bases). Trimming took off 6 bases at V and 4 bases at J, with 18 bases between the two ends. The V gene's germline CDR1 is MGHDK and CDR2 SYGVNS. The CDR3 has 16 amino acids. CDR3 sequence: CASSPTPRDINEKLFF. The CDR3 bases are TGTGCCAGCAGCCCAACCCCCCGGGACATTAATGAAAAACTGTTTTTT.

J is TRBJ2-3 and V is TRBV12-3 or TRBV12-4; 7 bases are shared with TRBD1. The J segment lost 0 bases and the V segment lost 7 bases, leaving 7 bases of the junction unmatched. The CDR3 is made up of 15 amino acids. The CDR3 sequence is CASTPGDRSTDTQYF. CDR3 DNA sequence: TGTGCCAGCACCCCAGGGGACAGAAGCACAGATACGCAGTATTTT.

This clonotype was seen only a few times. The chain employs TRBV7-9 and TRBJ2-2; D perhaps matches TRBD2 (6 bases). V was clipped by 0 bases and J by 1 base, with 9 bases between them. The germline gives CDR1 SEHNR, CDR2 FQNEAQ (reference sequence). This CDR3 spans 16 amino acids. This chain's CDR3 is CASSLAGGGNTGELFF. CDR3 DNA: TGTGCCAGCAGCTTAGCGGGAGGCGGGAACACCGGGGAGCTGTTTTTT.

The chain carries TRBV6-5 and TRBJ2-1; D might be TRBD1 or TRBD2, each matching 5 bases. The CDR3 is 15 residues long. The V end was cut by 5 bases, the J end by 6 bases, with 17 bases between. Germline values: CDR1 MNHEY, CDR2 SVGAGI. The CDR3 region is CASSNPDRGVNEQFF. CDR3 DNA sequence: TGTGCCAGCAGTAACCCGGACCGGGGCGTCAATGAGCAGTTCTTC.

The rearrangement links TRBV4-3 to TRBJ2-5; D uncertain. Trimming took 0 bases from V and 2 from J, leaving 13 bases between them. CDR1 and CDR2 (germline): LGHNA, YSLEER. This CDR3 contains 16 residues. The CDR3 spells CASSQESGSTQETQYF. CDR3 sequence (DNA): TGCGCCAGCAGCCAAGAAAGTGGGTCGACTCAAGAGACCCAGTACTTC.